This T cell receptor (beta chain) comes out of a study of cytomegalovirus exposure and HLA in healthy donors. Clones were sequenced by immunoSEQ multiplex PCR, and TCRdb holds only the in-frame ones, with some missing. The sample lists approximately 270,000 clones, around 89% seen once, with roughly 0.38% in the top ten. From germline, CDR1 is MRHNA and CDR2 SNTAGT. This CDR3 comprises 15 residues. V was pared by 4 bases and J by 6 bases, with 5 bases of the junction left unmatched. Study results and caveats: Through in vitro validation, three CMV-associated chains were shown to be specific for CMV antigens. Cytomegalovirus association was assigned to under 200 TCR beta chains.

In the case of this clone: Its antigen is not known.

Sequencing was carried out using PBMCs. The origin of this receptor is a woman aged 18-29 years in good health and CMV-seronegative. The chain employs TRBV6-4 and TRBJ2-1; 11 nucleotides align to TRBD1. CDR3 amino acids: CASSVSGTGGNEQFF. The DNA for the CDR3 is TGTGCCAGCAGTGTCTCCGGGACAGGGGGCAATGAGCAGTTCTTC.